Described below is a single T cell receptor (beta chain) sequence and its context. Its antigen is unknown. This specimen includes other DNA sequences encoding the same CDR3. Each donor was a Caucasian adult residing in Nashville, Tennessee. Data came from immunoSEQ multiplex PCR; TCRdb stores just in-frame clones and leaves some out. This sample has a few million clones; 85% to 95% occur once, and the top ten carry about 0.39%. This CDR3 has 15 residues. Germline V lookup: CDR1 SGHRS, CDR2 YFSETQ. Trimming took off 0 bases at V and 2 bases at J, with 9 bases between the two ends. This sample stems from a study of shared clonotypes between healthy human individuals. Study in general: Aged between 18 and 49, the donors were a couple of women and three men. Points from the study as a whole: Lower generation probabilities were found for non-shared clonotypes than for those shared by all four donors.

The receptor was derived from a man in his late teens or twenties in good health. Some clones in this sample may be carry-over from other donors' samples. This chain joins TRBV5-1 and TRBJ1-5; a possible D gene is TRBD1 (5 bases). Sequencing used naive CD4+ T cells from PBMCs. Documented subset: CD45RA+ positively selected. The DNA for the CDR3 is TGCGCCAGCAGCTTGGGGGGCGCCGGCAATCAGCCCCAGCATTTT. This gives the protein CASSLGGAGNQPQHF.